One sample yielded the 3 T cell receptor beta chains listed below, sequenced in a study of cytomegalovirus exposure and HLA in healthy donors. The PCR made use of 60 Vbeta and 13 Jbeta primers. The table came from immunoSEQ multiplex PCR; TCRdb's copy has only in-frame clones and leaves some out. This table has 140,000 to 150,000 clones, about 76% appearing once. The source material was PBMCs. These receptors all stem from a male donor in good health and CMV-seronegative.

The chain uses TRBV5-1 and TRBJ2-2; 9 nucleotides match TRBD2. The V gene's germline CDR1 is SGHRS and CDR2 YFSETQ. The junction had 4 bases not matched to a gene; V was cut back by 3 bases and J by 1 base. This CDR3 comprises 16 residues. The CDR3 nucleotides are TGCGCCAGCAGCTCCAGCGGGGGGCTGAACACCGGGGAGCTGTTTTTT. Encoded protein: CASSSSGGLNTGELFF. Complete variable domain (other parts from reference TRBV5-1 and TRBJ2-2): KAGVTQTPRYLIKTRGQQVTLSCSPISGHRSVSWYQQTPGQGLQFLFEYFSETQRNKGNFPGRFSGRQFSNSRSEMNVSTLELGDSALYLCASSSSGGLNTGELFFGEGSRLTVL.

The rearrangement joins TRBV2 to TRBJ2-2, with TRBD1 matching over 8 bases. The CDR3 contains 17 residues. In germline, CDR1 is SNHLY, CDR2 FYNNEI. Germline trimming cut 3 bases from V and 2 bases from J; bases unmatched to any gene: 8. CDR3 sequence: CASSDDTGGYNTGELFF. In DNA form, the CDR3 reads TGTGCCAGCAGTGACGATACAGGGGGTTACAACACCGGGGAGCTGTTTTTT.

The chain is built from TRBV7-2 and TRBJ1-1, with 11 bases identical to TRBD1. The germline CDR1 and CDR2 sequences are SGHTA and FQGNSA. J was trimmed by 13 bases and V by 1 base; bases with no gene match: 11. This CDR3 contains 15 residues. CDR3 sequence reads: CASSLVGGQGAGGFF. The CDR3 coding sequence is TGTGCCAGCAGCTTAGTAGGAGGACAGGGGGCAGGAGGTTTCTTT.